Below, 25 T cell receptor beta chains from the same sample are listed, as sequenced in a study of OX40 agonist ivuxolimab in advanced cancers. Libraries were prepared by immunoSEQ multiplex PCR; TCRdb keeps only in-frame clonotypes and omits some of them. The sample records 25,000 to 30,000 clones, about nine tenths being singletons. This specimen consisted of CD4+ or CD8+ T cells sorted from blood, obtained in a trial of the OX40 agonist ivuxolimab. These receptors originate from an adult with an advanced solid tumor such as melanoma, head and neck, liver or kidney cancer.

This sequence joins TRBV27 and TRBJ2-1; D may be TRBD2 (5 bases). Germline CDR1 MNHEY, CDR2 SMNVEV (reference sequence). Trimming pared 7 bases from V and 4 bases from J, leaving 17 bases between. CDR3 length: 15 amino acids. CDR3 amino acids: CASNESPGIYNEQFF. CDR3 sequence (DNA): TGTGCCAGCAACGAAAGCCCGGGAATATACAATGAGCAGTTCTTC.

This clone was seen just once. J is TRBJ1-1 and V is TRBV6-1, with 11 bases fitting TRBD1. Per the germline V gene, CDR1 is MNHNS and CDR2 is SASEGT. The CDR3 extends over 14 amino acids. V gave up 6 bases and J gave up 5 bases; unmatched junction bases: 5. CDR3 DNA: TGTGCCAGCAGAGGACAGGGGGCGCATACTGAAGCTTTCTTT. Translating it yields CASRGQGAHTEAFF.

This rearrangement joins TRBV5-6 to TRBJ2-7, with D perhaps TRBD1 (6 bases). The CDR3 sequence is 12 residues long. Germline V gene lookup returns CDR1 SGHDT and CDR2 YYEEEE. V was shortened by 4 bases and J by 6 bases, with 11 bases between the two germline ends. This chain's CDR3 is CASSEGVGEQYF. CDR3 bases: TGTGCCAGCAGCGAGGGGGTGGGCGAGCAGTACTTC.

The chain is built from TRBV19 and TRBJ2-7; 9 bases align to TRBD1. CDR3 length: 15 amino acids. Germline CDR1 is LNHDA and CDR2 is SQIVND (reference sequence). V lost 1 base and J lost 7; bases outside the gene matches: 8. The CDR3 nucleotides are TGTGCCAGTAGTATAGGGGGGACAGGGTGGACGGAGCAGTACTTC. Its translation: CASSIGGTGWTEQYF.

This chain connects TRBV11-3 to TRBJ2-1; D perhaps matches TRBD1 (6 bases). CDR1 is SGHNT, CDR2 YENEEA, per germline. Trimming removed 5 bases at V and 1 base at J, with 12 bases between. The CDR3 totals 15 residues. In nucleotides, the CDR3 is TGTGCCAGCAGCCCCTGGACAGAATCCTACAATGAGCAGTTCTTC. This encodes CASSPWTESYNEQFF.

To note about this clone: The same CDR3 can be traced to other DNA sequences in this sample. The V call is TRBV27, the J call TRBJ2-5; D might be TRBD2 (5 bases). Germline CDR1 and CDR2: MNHEY and SMNVEV (reference sequence). The CDR3 length is 12 residues. V lost 8 bases, J lost 5 bases, and 12 bases lay in between. This CDR3 is CASGIGGETQYF. CDR3 nucleotides: TGTGCCAGCGGGATAGGCGGGGAGACCCAGTACTTC.

This clone was detected only once. The chain combines TRBV15 with TRBJ2-1, with D possibly being TRBD2 (6 bases). The CDR3 contains 14 residues. V lost 4 bases and J lost 8, with 15 bases in between. Per the germline V gene, CDR1 is LNHNV and CDR2 is YYDKDF (reference sequence). The DNA of the CDR3 is TGTGCCACCAGCACCGGGAGCGAATTCTATGAGCAGTTCTTC. Translation gives CATSTGSEFYEQFF.

This chain connects TRBV6-1 to TRBJ2-7; 9 positions agree with TRBD2. V shed 0 bases and J 4 bases; nucleotides not matched to a gene: 4. This CDR3 spans 15 amino acids. Germline CDR1 is MNHNS and CDR2 is SASEGT. DNA for the CDR3: TGTGCCAGCAGTGAAGCGGCTAGCGGGACTTACGAGCAGTACTTC. Amino acids: CASSEAASGTYEQYF.

This clone was seen only once. The rearrangement joins TRBV10-1 to TRBJ2-7; maybe TRBD2 (5 bases). Trimming shortened V by 0 bases and J by 1 base, and 7 bases separated the two germline ends. The CDR3 loop spans 14 amino acids. Looked up from germline, CDR1 is WNHNN and CDR2 is SYGVQD (reference sequence). This chain's CDR3 is CASSESPGSYEQYF. The CDR3 DNA sequence: TGCGCCAGCAGTGAGTCGCCGGGATCCTACGAGCAGTACTTC.

The chain uses TRBV5-1 and TRBJ2-2; 10 positions match TRBD1. Unmatched junction bases numbered 5, after V lost 0 bases and J lost 6 bases. The CDR3 runs 16 residues. Germline CDR1 is SGHRS and CDR2 is YFSETQ. The CDR3 here is CASSLAGTGDPGELFF. The CDR3 nucleotides read TGCGCCAGCAGCTTGGCTGGGACAGGGGACCCCGGGGAGCTGTTTTTT.

The gene calls are TRBV6-6 and TRBJ2-2, with a tentative D call TRBD1 (6 bases). There are 16 residues in the CDR3. Germline V gene data show CDR1 as MNHNY and CDR2 as SVGAGI (reference sequence). With 5 bases removed from V and 1 base from J, the gap between germline ends came to 14 bases. The CDR3 nucleotides read TGTGCCAGCAGTCCCGGGAAGGGGGAGAACACCGGGGAGCTGTTTTTT. This gives the protein CASSPGKGENTGELFF.

This chain uses TRBV18 with TRBJ1-1; D is possibly TRBD1 (5 bases). The CDR3 spans 13 residues. The germline V gene encodes CDR1 KGHSH and CDR2 LQKENI. With 6 bases removed from V and 1 base from J, the gap between germline ends came to 9 bases. The CDR3 region has the DNA TGTGCCAGCTCCGGGACGGCGAACACTGAAGCTTTCTTT. Encoded protein: CASSGTANTEAFF.

Concerning this clone itself: Other DNA sequences in the same sample also yield this CDR3. The chain links TRBV6-5 to TRBJ2-7; 10 bases are a match to TRBD2. CDR1 is MNHEY, CDR2 SVGAGI, per germline. This CDR3 is built from 15 residues. The V gene end was trimmed by 6 bases and the J gene end by 4 bases; junction bases not matched to a gene: 9. DNA for the CDR3: TGTGCCAGCAGCTTAGCGGGAGGTCTAACATACGAGCAGTACTTC. It encodes CASSLAGGLTYEQYF.

This clone was picked up one time. This chain connects TRBV4-1 to TRBJ2-7; D is perhaps TRBD2 (6 bases). V was trimmed by 1 base and J by 5 bases, leaving 12 bases between them. There are 14 residues in the CDR3. Per the germline V gene, CDR1 is MGHRA and CDR2 is YSYEKL. This chain's CDR3 is CASSQGRGRNEQYF. The CDR3 bases are TGCGCCAGCAGCCAAGGGAGGGGTAGAAACGAGCAGTACTTC.

The chain carries TRBV7-9 and TRBJ2-7; 7 bases line up with TRBD2. The V and J ends lost 0 bases and 2 bases, in that order; junction bases with no gene match: 10. CDR1 is SEHNR, CDR2 FQNEAQ, per germline (reference sequence). CDR3 length equals 17 residues. The CDR3 here is CASSLAPLASGTYEQYF. CDR3 DNA: TGTGCCAGCAGCTTAGCCCCGCTGGCTAGCGGAACCTACGAGCAGTACTTC.

The chain links TRBV19 to TRBJ2-1; 8 bases line up with TRBD2. CDR1 LNHDA and CDR2 SQIVND come from the germline V gene (reference sequence). The CDR3 consists of 15 residues. V gave up 5 bases and J gave up 2 bases; unmatched junction bases: 5. The CDR3 nucleotides read TGTGCCAGTAGTCGACTAGCGTCCCCCTACAATGAGCAGTTCTTC. This gives the protein CASSRLASPYNEQFF.

In its sample, this clone was seen once. The chain combines TRBV5-6 with TRBJ2-7, with D perhaps TRBD1 (6 bases). V lost 0 bases, J lost 0 bases, and 7 bases lay in between. Germline V CDR1 and CDR2: SGHDT, YYEEEE. This CDR3 is built from 14 residues. Written as DNA, the CDR3 is TGTGCCAGCAGCTTGGGGGACAACTCCTACGAGCAGTACTTC. Residues: CASSLGDNSYEQYF.

V usage is TRBV30 and J usage is TRBJ2-3; D is undetermined. The CDR3 runs 13 residues. Germline values: CDR1 GTSNPN, CDR2 SVGIG (reference sequence). Trimming stripped 4 bases from V and 2 bases from J, with 10 bases between. The CDR3 sequence is CAWTIGITDTQYF. The CDR3 DNA reads TGTGCCTGGACAATCGGAATCACAGATACGCAGTATTTT. The full variable domain, rest sourced from reference TRBV30 and TRBJ2-3, is SQTIHQWPATLVQPVGSPLSLECTVEGTSNPNLYWYRQAAGRGLQLLFYSVGIGQISSEVPQNLSASRPQDRQFILSSKKLLLSDSGFYLCAWTIGITDTQYFGPGTRLTVL.

This clone was observed a single time. The chain's CDR3 is CASSIGWNEQFF. CDR3 nucleotides: TGTGCCAGTAGTATAGGATGGAATGAGCAGTTCTTC. The chain couples TRBV19 to TRBJ2-1; D gene ambiguous. This CDR3 spans 12 amino acids. Germline CDR1 reads LNHDA; CDR2 reads SQIVND (reference sequence). Deletions cut 1 base from V and 7 bases from J, with 5 bases between.

This rearrangement joins TRBV6-5 to TRBJ1-1; TRBD1 is a possible D gene (6 bases). Germline lookup yields CDR1 MNHEY and CDR2 SVGAGI. The CDR3 is 13 residues long. Trimming pared 6 bases from V and 6 bases from J, leaving 14 bases between. The CDR3 sequence is CASSPQGSAEAFF. The CDR3 nucleotides are TGTGCCAGCAGCCCACAGGGTAGCGCTGAAGCTTTCTTT.

The CDR3 here is CATTRDSTYEQYF. The CDR3 region has the DNA TGTGCCACCACCCGGGACAGCACCTACGAGCAGTACTTC. The J gene is TRBJ2-7, the V gene TRBV10-3, with 7 bases lining up with TRBD1. This CDR3 is 13 amino acids long. The V gene end was trimmed by 10 bases and the J gene end by 2 bases; junction bases not matched to a gene: 8. Germline-derived CDR1 and CDR2 are ENHRY and SYGVKD.

The table lists this clone with a count of one. J is TRBJ2-1 and V is TRBV6-6, with 9 bases that match TRBD2. CDR1 MNHNY and CDR2 SVGAGI come from the germline V gene (reference sequence). The length of the CDR3 is 14 residues. The V segment lost 5 bases and the J segment 5 bases; nucleotides outside the gene matches: 4. The CDR3 DNA is TGTGCCAGCAGTAACCGACTAGCGGACAATGAGCAGTTCTTC. Protein sequence: CASSNRLADNEQFF.

This chain connects TRBV18 to TRBJ1-4; 8 positions agree with TRBD1. J lost 6 bases, V lost 5 bases, and 8 bases had no gene match. Germline CDR1 and CDR2: KGHSH and LQKENI. This CDR3 is 15 amino acids long. The CDR3: CASSGTGLKDEKLFF. DNA of the CDR3: TGTGCCAGCTCAGGGACAGGACTTAAGGATGAAAAACTGTTTTTT.

The V call is TRBV27, the J call TRBJ1-5; a possible D gene is TRBD1 (5 bases). V lost 8 bases and J lost 2, with 13 bases in between. CDR3 size: 14 residues. Germline lookup yields CDR1 MNHEY and CDR2 SMNVEV (reference sequence). The CDR3 sequence is CASGGSGRNQPQHF. CDR3 in DNA: TGTGCCAGCGGGGGGTCGGGGCGCAATCAGCCCCAGCATTTT.

V is TRBV13 and J is TRBJ2-1; D uncertain. Germline V gene data show CDR1 as PRHDT and CDR2 as FYEKMQ (reference sequence). The CDR3 runs 13 residues. V gave up 2 bases and J gave up 6 bases, with 8 bases separating them. Here the CDR3 reads CASSLLSSNEQFF. CDR3 nucleotides: TGTGCCAGCAGCTTACTTAGCAGCAATGAGCAGTTCTTC.